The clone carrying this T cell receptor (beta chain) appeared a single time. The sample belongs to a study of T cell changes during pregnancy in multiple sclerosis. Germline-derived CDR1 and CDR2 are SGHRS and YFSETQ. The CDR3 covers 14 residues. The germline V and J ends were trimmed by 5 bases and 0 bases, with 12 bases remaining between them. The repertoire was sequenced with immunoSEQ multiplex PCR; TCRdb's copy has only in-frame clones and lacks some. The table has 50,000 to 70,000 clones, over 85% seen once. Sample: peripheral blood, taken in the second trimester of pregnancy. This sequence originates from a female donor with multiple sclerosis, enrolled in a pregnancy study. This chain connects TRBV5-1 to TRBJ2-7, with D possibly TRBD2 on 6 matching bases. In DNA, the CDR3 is TGCGCCAGCAGTCTTAGCGGATACTCCTACGAGCAGTACTTC. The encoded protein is CASSLSGYSYEQYF.